The 12 T cell receptor beta chains listed next were all sequenced from one sample in a study of early T cells in non-severe SARS-CoV-2 infection. TCRdb fed the 5' RACE reads into MiXCR, producing one record per CDR3 protein. The sample lists tens of thousands of distinct CDR3 sequences, 12% occurring once. The sample here was whole blood, taken at baseline. These receptors were collected from an adult who was a healthcare worker with PCR-confirmed SARS-CoV-2 infection or an uninfected control (not recorded which). The donor label of this sample is uncertain.

V and J are TRBV20-1 and TRBJ2-3; tentatively, D is TRBD2 (5 bases). CDR1 and CDR2 from the germline V gene are DFQATT and SNEGSKA (reference sequence). Trimming stripped 6 bases from V and 4 bases from J, with 11 bases between. The CDR3 extends over 12 amino acids. The CDR3 DNA reads as TGCAGTGCAATGCTAGCCGCAGATACGCAGTATTTT. Translated: CSAMLAADTQYF.

This clonotype has only a few counts. V gene TRBV5-1 combines with J gene TRBJ2-7; TRBD1 matches at 7 bases. CDR3 length: 14 amino acids. Unmatched junction bases numbered 2, after V lost 0 bases and J lost 2 bases. Germline assignment: CDR1 SGHRS and CDR2 YFSETQ. As DNA, the CDR3 is TGCGCCAGCAGCTTGGGGGACAGCACCTACGAGCAGTACTTC. Translated, it gives CASSLGDSTYEQYF.

CDR3 region: CASSLEGKMNTEAFF. The CDR3 DNA reads as TGTGCCAGCAGCTTAGAAGGCAAAATGAACACTGAAGCTTTCTTT. This chain uses TRBV7-9 with TRBJ1-1, with D uncertain. Deletions cut 1 base from V and 0 bases from J, with 9 bases between. Per the germline V gene, CDR1 is SEHNR and CDR2 is FQNEAQ (reference sequence). CDR3 length equals 15 residues.

The chain carries TRBV6-2 or TRBV6-3 and TRBJ2-3; 8 bases agree with TRBD1. J gave up 3 bases and V 5 bases, and 4 bases lay outside the gene matches. Germline V gene data show CDR1 as MNHEY and CDR2 as SVGEGT. The CDR3 is 14 residues long. The CDR3 DNA follows: TGTGCCAGCAGTGGGACAGGCTCAACAGATACGCAGTATTTT. Its protein is CASSGTGSTDTQYF.

The V gene is TRBV5-1, the J gene TRBJ2-2; TRBD2 is a possible D gene (5 bases). V lost 3 bases and J 1 base, leaving 10 bases between the germline ends. CDR1 SGHRS and CDR2 YFSETQ come from the germline V gene. This CDR3 is built from 15 residues. The CDR3 reads CASSSGGQNTGELFF. CDR3 in DNA: TGCGCCAGCAGCTCCGGAGGCCAGAACACCGGGGAGCTGTTTTTT.

This chain connects TRBV20-1 to TRBJ2-2, with 7 bases lining up with TRBD2. The germline CDR1 and CDR2 sequences are DFQATT and SNEGSKA (reference sequence). The ends lost 2 bases at V and 0 bases at J; junction bases unmatched: 9. The CDR3 consists of 17 residues. The CDR3 region is CSARPLGGGANTGELFF. The CDR3 DNA is TGCAGTGCTAGACCACTTGGCGGGGGAGCGAACACCGGGGAGCTGTTTTTT.

V gene TRBV4-3 combines with J gene TRBJ2-3; D is tentatively TRBD1 or TRBD2 (5 bases each). CDR1 and CDR2 from the germline V gene are LGHNA and YSLEER. The V end was cut by 1 base, the J end by 2 bases, with 13 bases between. CDR3 length: 16 amino acids. The CDR3 DNA sequence: TGCGCCAGCAGCCAAGGTGGAGTGGGGGACACAGATACGCAGTATTTT. Protein: CASSQGGVGDTDTQYF.

This clonotype has a count of ten or more. V and J are TRBV29-1 and TRBJ1-1; TRBD1 matches 7 bases. V was pared by 4 bases and J by 1 base, with 6 bases of the junction left unmatched. The germline gives CDR1 SQVTM, CDR2 ANQGSEA. The CDR3 consists of 14 residues. DNA of the CDR3: TGCAGCGTTGGGACGACAGGGACGAACACTGAAGCTTTCTTT. Amino acids: CSVGTTGTNTEAFF.

For this clonotype: The junction differs from germline at one of its ends, possibly a read error. The V gene is TRBV7-8, the J gene TRBJ1-3; no firm D call. Germline-derived CDR1 and CDR2 are SGHVS and FQNEAQ. The CDR3 has 16 residues. The CDR3 DNA reads TGTGCCAGCAGCTTAGTAGGGTTGACGTCTGAAAACACCATATATTTT. This translates into CASSLVGLTSENTIYF.

This clonotype was seen a handful of times. This chain's CDR3 is CASGSSLAPTEAFF. Here the CDR3 DNA reads TGTGCCAGCGGTTCTAGCCTCGCCCCCACTGAAGCTTTCTTT. The rearrangement links TRBV7-6 to TRBJ1-1, with D uncertain. V lost 8 bases, J lost 4 bases, and 17 bases lay in between. Germline values: CDR1 SGHVS, CDR2 FNYEAQ. The CDR3 has 14 amino acids.

This clonotype was counted ten times or more. The chain is built from TRBV20-1 and TRBJ2-5, with D tentatively TRBD2 (6 bases). Trimming left V 3 bases short and J 4 bases short, with 15 bases between. The CDR3 has 14 amino acids. Germline V gene sequence: CDR1 DFQATT, CDR2 SNEGSKA (reference sequence). The CDR3 DNA sequence: TGCAGTGCTAGCCGAGGGACTCACGCAGAGACCCAGTACTTC. Amino acid sequence: CSASRGTHAETQYF.

This clonotype occurred many times. V and J are TRBV5-1 and TRBJ2-7; TRBD2 agrees at 10 bases. The length of the CDR3 is 19 residues. Per germline, CDR1 SGHRS and CDR2 YFSETQ. V was clipped by 0 bases and J by 3 bases; unmatched bases: 15. The CDR3: CASSLDRQGGPSGGYEQYF. CDR3 nucleotides: TGCGCCAGCAGCTTGGATCGGCAAGGGGGCCCTAGCGGGGGCTACGAGCAGTACTTC.